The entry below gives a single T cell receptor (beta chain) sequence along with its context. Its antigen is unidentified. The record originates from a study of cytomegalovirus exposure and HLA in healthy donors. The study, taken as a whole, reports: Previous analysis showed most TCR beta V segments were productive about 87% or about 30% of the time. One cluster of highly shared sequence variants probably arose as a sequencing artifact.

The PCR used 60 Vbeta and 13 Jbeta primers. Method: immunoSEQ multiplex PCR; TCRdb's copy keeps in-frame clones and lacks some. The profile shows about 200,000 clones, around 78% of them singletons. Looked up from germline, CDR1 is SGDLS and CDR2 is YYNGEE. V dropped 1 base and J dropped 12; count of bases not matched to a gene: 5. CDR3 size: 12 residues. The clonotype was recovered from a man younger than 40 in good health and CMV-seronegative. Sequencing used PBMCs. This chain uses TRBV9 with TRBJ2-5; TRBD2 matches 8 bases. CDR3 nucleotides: TGTGCCAGCAGCGTAAATAGCGGGGAAGAGTACTTC. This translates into CASSVNSGEEYF.